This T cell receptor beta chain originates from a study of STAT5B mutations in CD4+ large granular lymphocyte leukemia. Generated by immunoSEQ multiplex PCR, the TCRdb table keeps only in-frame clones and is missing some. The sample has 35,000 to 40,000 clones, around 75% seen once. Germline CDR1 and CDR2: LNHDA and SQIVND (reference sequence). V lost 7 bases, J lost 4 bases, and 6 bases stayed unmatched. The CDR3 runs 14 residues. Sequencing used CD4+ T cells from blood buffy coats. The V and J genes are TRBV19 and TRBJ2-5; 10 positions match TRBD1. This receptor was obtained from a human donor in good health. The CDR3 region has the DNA TGTGCCAGTACCCGACAGGGGGCCGGAGAGACCCAGTACTTC. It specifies CASTRQGAGETQYF.